The next 8 T cell receptor beta chains were all read from a single sample in a study of T cells in Graves' hyperthyroidism and ophthalmopathy. Authors of the study amplified TCR beta CDR3 regions from RNA transcripts. The HTBI primer set drove a first-round RT-PCR of the TCR CDR3. TCRdb analysed the multiplex PCR reads with MiXCR anew, one entry per CDR3 protein. The sample lists 550,000 to 850,000 distinct CDR3 sequences, around 19% occurring once. Material for sequencing was blood. Every receptor here comes from a woman between 50 and 59 years old with Graves' hyperthyroidism that later progressed to Graves' ophthalmopathy.

The chain employs TRBV27 and TRBJ2-1, with 8 nucleotides matching TRBD1. J gave up 7 bases and V 3 bases, and 8 bases lay outside the gene matches. The length of the CDR3 is 15 residues. CDR1 and CDR2 (germline): MNHEY, SMNVEV (reference sequence). CDR3 loop: CASSFKTGGGNEQFF. The CDR3 region has the DNA TGTGCCAGCAGTTTTAAAACAGGGGGAGGAAATGAGCAGTTCTTC.

This clonotype was seen repeatedly, ten times or more. CDR3 nucleotide sequence: TGTGCCAGCAGTGGGACAGGGGGAATAGGCAATCAGCCCCAGCATTTT. This translates into CASSGTGGIGNQPQHF. V and J are TRBV2 and TRBJ1-5; 10 bases align to TRBD1. V lost 4 bases to trimming and J lost 2 bases; unmatched junction nucleotides: 5. CDR1 is SNHLY, CDR2 FYNNEI, per germline. This CDR3 has 16 amino acids.

This clonotype has just a few counts. As DNA, the CDR3 is TGTGCCAGCAGCACGCCGACAGAAGGCAATGAGCAGTTCTTC. As protein: CASSTPTEGNEQFF. The genes are TRBV5-8 and TRBJ2-1; perhaps TRBD1 as D (5 bases). In germline, CDR1 is SGHTS, CDR2 YDEGEE. V lost 4 bases and J 6 bases, leaving 14 bases between the germline ends. The CDR3 consists of 14 residues. Full variable domain (rest looked up from reference TRBV5-8 and TRBJ2-1): EAGVTQSPTHLIKTRGQQATLRCSPISGHTSVYWYQQALGLGLQFLLWYDEGEERNRGNFPPRFSGRQFPNYSSELNVNALELEDSALYLCASSTPTEGNEQFFGPGTRLTVL.

The chain uses TRBV12-3 or TRBV12-4 and TRBJ1-6; D is possibly TRBD1 (6 bases). The CDR3 contains 14 residues. V lost 6 bases and J 7 bases, leaving 13 bases between the germline ends. As DNA, the CDR3 is TGTGCCAGCAGCCCAGGGGTCCTGAATTCACCCCTCCACTTT. Translated, it gives CASSPGVLNSPLHF.

The chain carries TRBV6-2 or TRBV6-3 and TRBJ2-5; 10 bases fit TRBD2. The CDR3 extends over 15 amino acids. J gave up 1 base and V 6 bases, and 5 bases lay outside the gene matches. In germline, CDR1 is MNHEY, CDR2 SVGEGT. The CDR3 nucleotides are TGTGCCAGCAGGAGTAGCGGGGGGTTCCAAGAGACCCAGTACTTC. Amino acid sequence: CASRSSGGFQETQYF.

This clonotype occurred a few times. This sequence joins TRBV9 and TRBJ2-2, with D uncertain. V gave up 4 bases and J gave up 6 bases, with 7 bases separating them. The CDR3 contains 12 residues. CDR1 and CDR2 from the germline V gene are SGDLS and YYNGEE. The CDR3 bases are TGTGCCAGCAGCACTGGACCCGGGGAGCTGTTTTTT. Residues: CASSTGPGELFF.

This clonotype was seen a few times. This sequence joins TRBV6-2 or TRBV6-3 and TRBJ1-5; no reliable D call. The CDR3 totals 13 residues. Between the trimmed V and J ends, which lost 2 bases and 6 bases, there was a span of 8 bases. Germline values: CDR1 MNHEY, CDR2 SVGEGT. The CDR3 loop reads CASSYRQAQPQHF. The CDR3 DNA sequence: TGTGCCAGCAGTTACCGACAAGCTCAGCCCCAGCATTTT.

J is TRBJ1-5 and V is TRBV3-1; no clear D. This CDR3 comprises 13 residues. Looked up from germline, CDR1 is LGHDT and CDR2 is YNNKEL (reference sequence). Trimming removed 4 bases at V and 6 bases at J, with 10 bases between. The CDR3 DNA sequence: TGTGCCAGCAGCCCCCCGCTCGGTCAGCCCCAGCATTTT. Residues: CASSPPLGQPQHF.